This T cell receptor beta chain was identified during a study of T-cell reconstitution after alpha-beta-depleted transplantation in children. This clonotype was counted many times. Unique molecular identifiers were used in preparing the TCRbeta library. One entry per CDR3 protein, called by TCRdb with MiXCR from the PCR reads. The profile shows more than 150,000 distinct CDR3 sequences, more than 12% of them singletons. The sample here was PBMCs from the stem cell graft donor, taken from the stem cell graft. The source of this sequence is a human donor who donated a stem cell graft to a child with acute lymphoblastic leukemia.

The CDR3 coding sequence is TGTGCCAGCAGCCTTAGCGCTGACACTTCCCTTGAAGCTTTCTTT. Amino acids: CASSLSADTSLEAFF. The chain is built from TRBV12-3 or TRBV12-4 and TRBJ1-1; D remains ambiguous. V was shortened by 6 bases and J by 7 bases, with 21 bases between the two germline ends. The CDR3 extends over 15 amino acids.